A selection of T cell receptor beta chains follows, all from one sample in a study of molecular identifiers for immune sequencing clone quantification. Via MiXCR, TCRdb re-called the PCR reads, giving one row per CDR3 protein. In the table there are fewer than 350,000 distinct CDR3 sequences, roughly a quarter of which are singletons. The sample was naive CD8+ T cells from blood, with Jurkat cell RNA spiked in. All receptors come from a human donor in good health. Some libraries in this study had Jurkat cell RNA spiked in. The CDR3 runs from the conserved cysteine through the conserved F or W. The D gene is left open where the match is weak. The size of a clone is reported for some rows only, either as once, few or many, or as a class for expanded clones.

len | abundance | j_gene | d_gene | v_gene | CDR3aa | CDR3nt
14 | few | TRBJ2-7 | TRBD1 | TRBV29-1 | CSVEGGQGQYEQYF | TGCAGCGTCGAGGGGGGACAGGGTCAATACGAGCAGTACTTC
14 | few | TRBJ2-7 | NA | TRBV20-1 | CSARDPGANYEQYF | TGCAGTGCTAGAGATCCGGGAGCGAACTACGAGCAGTACTTC
15 | few | TRBJ2-7 | NA | TRBV11-2 | CASSSPPAGSYEQYF | TGTGCCAGCAGCTCACCCCCGGCTGGATCCTACGAGCAGTACTTC
15 | few | TRBJ2-3 | NA | TRBV4-3 | CASSHWTASTDTQYF | TGCGCCAGCAGCCATTGGACGGCGAGCACAGATACGCAGTATTTT
14 | NA | TRBJ2-7 | NA | TRBV27 | CSSRPGHSLYEQYF | TGTTCCAGCAGACCGGGACACTCGCTCTACGAGCAGTACTTC
18 | few | TRBJ2-3 | NA | TRBV27 | CASSLYGSGGFSTDTQYF | TGTGCCAGCAGTTTATATGGCTCTGGGGGGTTTAGCACAGATACGCAGTATTTT
15 | NA | TRBJ2-7 | NA | TRBV4-3 | CASSQGPGGTYEQYF | TGCGCCAGCAGCCAAGGGCCGGGTGGGACCTACGAGCAGTACTTC
13 | many | TRBJ2-7 | TRBD2 | TRBV20-1 | CSAKLAGVGEQYF | TGCAGTGCCAAACTAGCGGGAGTGGGTGAGCAGTACTTC
14 | few | TRBJ2-7 | TRBD1 | TRBV20-1 | CSLIRQGWSYEQYF | TGCAGCCTCATCAGACAGGGGTGGTCCTACGAGCAGTACTTC
15 | NA | TRBJ2-5 | NA | TRBV7-9 | CASSLYSGTQEPQYF | TGTGCCAGCAGCTTATATTCGGGGACCCAAGAGCCCCAGTACTTC
14 | many | TRBJ2-7 | TRBD2 | TRBV19 | CASSISGGPYEQYF | TGTGCCAGTAGTATAAGCGGGGGCCCCTACGAGCAGTACTTC
14 | few | TRBJ1-3 | NA | TRBV30 | CAWSVGAGMDTIYF | TGTGCCTGGAGTGTAGGGGCAGGGATGGACACCATATATTTT
15 | NA | TRBJ2-7 | TRBD2 | TRBV20-1 | CSARAGLAVPYEQYF | TGCAGTGCTAGAGCGGGACTAGCGGTTCCCTACGAGCAGTACTTC
13 | few | TRBJ1-1 | TRBD1 | TRBV10-1 | CASSLTGGHEAFF | TGCGCCAGCAGCCTGACAGGGGGACACGAAGCTTTCTTT
16 | few | TRBJ2-5 | TRBD2 | TRBV7-9 | CASSGIGTTWQETQYF | TGTGCCAGCAGCGGTATCGGGACTACATGGCAAGAGACCCAGTACTTC
17 | many | TRBJ1-6 | NA | TRBV7-9 | CASSLVSGDRYNSPLHF | TGTGCCAGCAGCTTAGTTTCAGGGGACCGGTATAATTCACCCCTCCACTTT
13 | few | TRBJ2-2 | NA | TRBV7-2 | CASSLVDTGELFF | TGTGCCAGCAGCTTGGTCGACACCGGGGAGCTGTTTTTT
12 | NA | TRBJ1-1 | TRBD1 | TRBV12-3/TRBV12-4 | CASSWGQAEAFF | TGTGCCAGCAGTTGGGGACAGGCTGAAGCTTTCTTT
12 | many | TRBJ2-5 | NA | TRBV20-1 | CSATALVETQYF | TGCAGCGCTACCGCGTTAGTCGAGACCCAGTACTTC
15 | many | TRBJ2-1 | NA | TRBV6-5 | CASSYFGSPGDEQFF | TGTGCCAGCAGTTACTTTGGCTCCCCTGGGGATGAGCAGTTCTTC
16 | many | TRBJ2-4 | TRBD2 | TRBV28 | CASSLLREGRKNIQYF | TGTGCCAGCAGTTTATTACGGGAGGGCCGGAAAAACATTCAGTACTTC
13 | many | TRBJ2-1 | TRBD2 | TRBV30 | CAWSGTRWDEQFF | TGTGCCTGGAGCGGGACTAGATGGGATGAGCAGTTCTTC
13 | NA | TRBJ2-3 | NA | TRBV12-3/TRBV12-4 | CASSSGYTDTQYF | TGTGCCAGCAGTAGCGGATACACAGATACGCAGTATTTT
16 | NA | TRBJ2-1 | NA | TRBV4-3 | CASSQDAGQIYNEQFF | TGCGCCAGCAGCCAAGATGCGGGCCAGATCTACAATGAGCAGTTCTTC
13 | few | TRBJ2-7 | NA | TRBV5-5 | CASSLANGYEQYF | TGTGCCAGCAGCTTGGCAAACGGGTACGAGCAGTACTTC
12 | few | TRBJ1-1 | NA | TRBV30 | CAWSALVTEAFF | TGTGCCTGGAGTGCGTTAGTGACTGAAGCTTTCTTT
15 | NA | TRBJ2-3 | NA | TRBV27 | CASSLYGGDTDTQYF | TGTGCCAGCAGTTTATACGGCGGGGACACAGATACGCAGTATTTT
16 | many | TRBJ2-1 | NA | TRBV5-1 | CASSLGLAPSYNEQFF | TGCGCCAGCAGCTTGGGTCTAGCGCCCTCCTACAATGAGCAGTTCTTC
17 | NA | TRBJ2-4 | TRBD2 | TRBV3-1 | CASSQEIAGQPQNIRYF | TGTGCCAGCAGCCAAGAGATAGCGGGGCAACCCCAAAACATTCGGTACTTC
15 | many | TRBJ2-1 | TRBD2 | TRBV5-1 | CASRTSSGGYNEQFF | TGCGCCAGCAGGACGTCTAGCGGGGGGTACAATGAGCAGTTCTTC
16 | few | TRBJ2-3 | TRBD1 | TRBV20-1 | CSASGSGTGAADTQYF | TGCAGTGCTAGTGGGTCTGGGACAGGGGCAGCAGATACGCAGTATTTT
15 | few | TRBJ1-6 | NA | TRBV27 | CASSLQTGYNSPLHF | TGTGCCAGCAGTCTCCAAACAGGGTATAATTCACCCCTCCACTTT
14 | NA | TRBJ2-7 | TRBD2 | TRBV27 | CASSYRTSSYEQYF | TGTGCCAGCAGTTATAGGACTAGCTCCTACGAGCAGTACTTC
17 | few | TRBJ2-5 | TRBD1 | TRBV12-5 | CASGLYPGQGASETQYF | TGTGCTAGTGGTTTGTACCCGGGACAGGGGGCGTCGGAGACCCAGTACTTC
13 | many | TRBJ2-3 | NA | TRBV29-1 | CSVGTVDTDTQYF | TGCAGCGTTGGTACAGTAGACACAGATACGCAGTATTTT
15 | many | TRBJ2-5 | TRBD2 | TRBV4-3 | CASSQGTSLQETQYF | TGCGCCAGCAGCCAGGGGACTAGCCTCCAAGAGACCCAGTACTTC
17 | NA | TRBJ2-7 | NA | TRBV5-4 | CASSPTSGRAASYEQYF | TGTGCCAGCAGCCCGACGAGTGGGCGGGCGGCCTCCTACGAGCAGTACTTC
23 | NA | TRBJ2-7 | NA | TRBV27 | CASSPLPLTWSGPQYGSSYEQYF | TGTGCCAGCAGTCCACTACCTTTGACATGGTCCGGCCCCCAGTACGGGAGCTCCTACGAGCAGTACTTC
14 | few | TRBJ1-1 | NA | TRBV2 | CASSETQENTEAFF | TGTGCCAGCAGTGAGACACAGGAGAACACTGAAGCTTTCTTT
15 | NA | TRBJ2-5 | TRBD1 | TRBV20-1 | CSATRDRSYQETQYF | TGCAGTGCTACCCGGGACAGATCGTACCAAGAGACCCAGTACTTC
15 | NA | TRBJ1-4 | NA | TRBV5-3 | CASSLPDSENEKLFF | TGTGCCAGCAGCTTGCCGGACTCCGAAAATGAAAAACTGTTTTTT
16 | few | TRBJ2-7 | NA | TRBV3-1 | CASSQEGTVNSYEQYF | TGTGCCAGCAGCCAAGAGGGTACGGTAAACTCCTACGAGCAGTACTTC
13 | many | TRBJ2-7 | NA | TRBV5-5 | CASSLDVPHEQYF | TGTGCCAGCAGCTTGGATGTCCCCCACGAGCAGTACTTC
15 | NA | TRBJ2-1 | TRBD2 | TRBV4-2 | CASSPGLAGRNEQFF | TGTGCCAGCAGCCCTGGACTAGCGGGACGCAATGAGCAGTTCTTC
15 | NA | TRBJ2-7 | TRBD1 | TRBV5-8 | CASSLYTGGLYEQYF | TGTGCCAGCAGCTTATACACAGGGGGGTTGTACGAGCAGTACTTC
13 | many | TRBJ1-1 | NA | TRBV5-1 | CASSLEFDTEAFF | TGCGCCAGCAGCTTGGAATTCGACACTGAAGCTTTCTTT
13 | NA | TRBJ2-7 | NA | TRBV6-5 | CASSYSMRAEQYF | TGTGCCAGCAGTTACTCTATGAGAGCCGAGCAGTACTTC
15 | few | TRBJ1-1 | TRBD1 | TRBV20-1 | CSAYWTGERSDEAFF | TGCAGTGCCTATTGGACAGGGGAGCGGAGCGATGAAGCTTTCTTT
13 | few | TRBJ2-1 | NA | TRBV6-2/TRBV6-3 | CASRGLGYNEQFF | TGTGCCAGCAGGGGACTGGGCTACAATGAGCAGTTCTTC
15 | NA | TRBJ2-1 | TRBD2 | TRBV3-1 | CDSSQELAGYNEQFF | TGTGACAGCAGCCAAGAACTAGCGGGGTACAATGAGCAGTTCTTC
15 | NA | TRBJ2-4 | NA | TRBV3-1 | CASSQAQDSKNIQYF | TGTGCCAGCAGCCAAGCTCAGGACTCCAAAAACATTCAGTACTTC